A selection of T cell receptor beta chains follows, all from one sample in a study of blood T cell repertoires in COVID-19. Here immunoSEQ multiplex PCR was the method, and the copy in TCRdb shows in-frame clones only, minus some. This sample has 150,000 or so clones, with 75% to 85% found just once. Sequenced: peripheral blood. The receptors stem from a woman at least 80 years old with active or convalescent COVID-19. CDR3s include the opening cysteine and the closing phenylalanine or tryptophan. A D gene is named only where the DNA matches it firmly. Clone size, where shown, is once, few, many, or a class for clones that have expanded.

J gene | D gene | V gene | clone size | CDR3 protein | CDR3 DNA
TRBJ1-5 | TRBD1 | TRBV6-2/TRBV6-3 | . | CASSSTGGNQPQHF | TGTGCCAGCAGCTCTACAGGGGGCAATCAGCCCCAGCATTTT
TRBJ2-7 | . | TRBV4-1 | once | CASSQSMAVSYEQYF | TGCGCCAGCAGCCAATCCATGGCTGTCTCCTACGAGCAGTACTTC
TRBJ2-1 | TRBD1 | TRBV25-1 | few | CASRLTGPYNEQFF | TGTGCCAGCAGACTGACAGGGCCCTACAATGAGCAGTTCTTC
TRBJ2-2 | TRBD2 | TRBV7-8 | few | CASSLGAGGPNTGELFF | TGTGCCAGCAGCTTAGGAGCGGGGGGGCCGAACACCGGGGAGCTGTTTTTT
TRBJ2-6 | TRBD1 | TRBV4-1 | . | CASSHPLDRLRAGANVLTF | TGCGCCAGCAGCCATCCCCTGGACAGGTTGAGAGCTGGGGCCAACGTCCTGACTTTC
TRBJ1-1 | TRBD1 | TRBV7-3 | . | CASTLQGQMNTEAFF | TGTGCCAGCACCCTACAGGGGCAGATGAACACTGAAGCTTTCTTT
TRBJ1-3 | TRBD1 | TRBV18 | . | CASSPQGVAGNTIYF | TGTGCCAGCTCACCGCAGGGGGTGGCTGGAAACACCATATATTTT
TRBJ1-2 | . | TRBV5-6 | . | CASTPWRQTANYGYTF | TGTGCCAGCACACCCTGGAGGCAGACGGCTAACTATGGCTACACCTTC
TRBJ1-1 | . | TRBV5-1 | . | CASSLDGRDYTEAFF | TGCGCCAGCAGCTTGGACGGCAGGGACTACACTGAAGCTTTCTTT
TRBJ1-4 | . | TRBV5-1 | . | CASSQGHGNEKLFF | TGCGCCAGCAGCCAGGGACATGGTAATGAAAAACTGTTTTTT
TRBJ2-7 | . | TRBV11-2 | . | CASSLQVDGYEQYF | TGTGCCAGCAGCTTACAGGTGGATGGTTACGAGCAGTACTTC
TRBJ2-2 | TRBD1 | TRBV7-9 | . | CASSLDRNTGELFF | TGTGCCAGCAGCTTGGACAGGAATACCGGGGAGCTGTTTTTT
TRBJ2-2 | TRBD2 | TRBV7-2 | . | CASNTMTGGGELFF | TGTGCCAGCAACACCATGACGGGGGGCGGGGAGCTGTTTTTT
TRBJ2-2 | TRBD1 | TRBV27 | . | CASRGRTGGVTGELFF | TGTGCCAGCAGAGGGAGGACAGGGGGCGTAACCGGGGAGCTGTTTTTT
TRBJ1-3 | TRBD1 | TRBV7-2 | . | CASARPQGSGNTIYF | TGTGCCAGCGCGCGTCCACAGGGGTCTGGAAACACCATATATTTT
TRBJ1-6 | . | TRBV30 | . | CAWSTGTGPNSPLHF | TGTGCCTGGAGTACAGGAACAGGCCCCAATTCACCCCTCCACTTT
TRBJ1-2 | . | TRBV28 | few | CASSSGQVYGYTF | TGTGCCAGCAGTTCGGGACAAGTCTATGGCTACACCTTC
TRBJ2-5 | . | TRBV2 | . | CASRERVLQETQYF | TGTGCCAGCAGGGAGCGGGTCCTCCAAGAGACCCAGTACTTC
TRBJ1-3 | TRBD1 | TRBV30 | many | CAWSAGTGGSGNTIYF | TGTGCCTGGAGTGCCGGGACAGGGGGGAGTGGAAACACCATATATTTT
TRBJ1-4 | . | TRBV5-5 | . | CASSRVGEEKLFF | TGTGCCAGCAGCCGTGTGGGAGAAGAAAAACTGTTTTTT
TRBJ2-7 | . | TRBV2 | . | CASGQLQTYEQYF | TGTGCCAGCGGGCAGCTTCAAACCTACGAGCAGTACTTC
TRBJ1-2 | . | TRBV12-3/TRBV12-4 | . | CASAGTEDYGYTF | TGTGCCAGCGCGGGAACTGAAGATTATGGCTACACCTTC
TRBJ2-6 | . | TRBV5-5 | . | CASGGQSSGANVLTF | TGTGCCAGCGGAGGGCAATCCTCTGGGGCCAACGTCCTGACTTTC
TRBJ1-2 | TRBD1 | TRBV6-5 | . | CASSQGQTNYGYTF | TGTGCCAGCAGCCAGGGACAGACTAACTATGGCTACACCTTC
TRBJ2-7 | TRBD1 | TRBV11-2 | . | CASSLVLQGASSYEQYF | TGTGCCAGCAGCTTAGTTCTACAGGGGGCATCATCCTACGAGCAGTACTTC
TRBJ1-5 | TRBD1 | TRBV2 | . | CASSGGQGFQPQHF | TGTGCCAGCAGTGGGGGACAGGGATTTCAGCCCCAGCATTTT
TRBJ2-7 | . | TRBV19 | . | CASSKQVGEQYF | TGTGCCAGTAGTAAACAGGTTGGCGAGCAGTACTTC
TRBJ1-6 | . | TRBV30 | . | CAYTSGDSPLHF | TGTGCCTACACCTCGGGGGATTCACCCCTCCACTTT
TRBJ2-4 | . | TRBV19 | . | CASSTGSGLASTKNIQYF | TGTGCCAGTAGTACCGGGTCCGGGTTGGCGTCTACCAAAAACATTCAGTACTTC
TRBJ1-3 | TRBD1 | TRBV11-2 | . | CASSLTGTGGLRNTIYF | TGTGCCAGCAGTTTAACCGGGACAGGGGGCTTGCGGAACACCATATATTTT
TRBJ1-1 | . | TRBV20-1 | . | CSASGNTEAFF | TGCAGTGCGTCAGGGAACACTGAAGCTTTCTTT
TRBJ2-1 | . | TRBV6-5 | . | CASRPGRVDYNEQFF | TGTGCCAGCAGGCCCGGCCGGGTCGATTACAATGAGCAGTTCTTC
TRBJ2-7 | TRBD2 | TRBV4-1 | once | CASSPLRGTTYEQYF | TGCGCCAGCAGCCCCCTAAGAGGGACTACCTACGAGCAGTACTTC
TRBJ1-2 | . | TRBV7-2 | . | CASSPREVNYGYTF | TGTGCCAGCAGCCCTCGGGAGGTGAACTATGGCTACACCTTC
TRBJ1-4 | . | TRBV9 | . | CASSSRGTTNEKLFF | TGTGCCAGCAGCTCCCGCGGGACAACTAATGAAAAACTGTTTTTT
TRBJ2-7 | TRBD2 | TRBV18 | once | CASSPPSGVGEQYF | TGTGCCAGCTCACCACCCAGCGGGGTAGGGGAGCAGTACTTC
TRBJ1-5 | TRBD1 | TRBV20-1 | . | CSAGGQGGNQPQHF | TGCAGTGCTGGTGGACAGGGTGGCAATCAGCCCCAGCATTTT
TRBJ1-6 | TRBD1 | TRBV27 | . | CASTPLDRGYNSPLHF | TGTGCCAGCACCCCCTTGGACAGGGGGTATAATTCACCCCTCCACTTT
TRBJ2-7 | TRBD1 | TRBV2 | . | CASSVGTGWSYEQYF | TGTGCCAGCAGTGTAGGGACAGGGTGGTCCTACGAGCAGTACTTC
TRBJ2-3 | . | TRBV11-2 | . | CASSRLPLGTDTQYF | TGTGCCAGCAGCCGACTACCGCTTGGCACAGATACGCAGTATTTT
TRBJ1-6 | . | TRBV6-2/TRBV6-3 | . | CASSYTDGAAPLHF | TGTGCCAGCAGTTACACGGATGGAGCGGCACCCCTCCACTTT
TRBJ1-1 | TRBD1 | TRBV2 | . | CASGGQGAVEAFF | TGTGCCAGCGGAGGACAGGGGGCGGTTGAAGCTTTCTTT